These T cell receptor beta chains were read from a single sample in a study of blood T cell repertoires in COVID-19. Data came from immunoSEQ multiplex PCR; TCRdb stores just in-frame clones and leaves some out. The profile shows more than 300,000 clones, 88% of them singletons. Specimen: PBMCs or T cells enriched from blood (not recorded which). All receptors derive from a woman aged 18-29 years who had recovered from COVID-19. CDR3s include the opening cysteine and the closing phenylalanine or tryptophan. The order of the fields is J gene, V gene, clone size, D gene, CDR3 DNA, CDR3 protein. D genes are given only for firm matches. Part of the rows lack a size; the others show once, few, many or a class for expanded clones.

>TRBJ2-7|TRBV6-2/TRBV6-3|-|-
TGTGCCAGCAGTTTAGACCACGGGGAGCAGTACTTC
CASSLDHGEQYF
>TRBJ2-3|TRBV5-1|-|TRBD2
TGCGCCAGCTTCCCGGGGGGGGAGGTCACAGATACGCAGTATTTT
CASFPGGEVTDTQYF
>TRBJ1-2|TRBV19|-|TRBD1
TGTGCCAGTAGTGCGAGAGCCGGGGACAGTCAGACCTACGAATATGGCTACACCTTC
CASSARAGDSQTYEYGYTF
>TRBJ1-2|TRBV25-1|-|-
TGTGCCAGCAGTCCGGGGAATAACTATGGCTACACCTTC
CASSPGNNYGYTF
>TRBJ2-7|TRBV5-4|-|TRBD2
TGTGCCAGCAGCTCTCAACTAGCGTGGGAGCAGTACTTC
CASSSQLAWEQYF
>TRBJ2-1|TRBV14|few|-
TGTGCCAGCAGCCAAGGGACTTGGTCCTACAATGAGCAGTTCTTC
CASSQGTWSYNEQFF
>TRBJ2-5|TRBV7-9|-|TRBD2
TGTGCCAGCAGCCCCCCGGGAGGAGGCGATGGGGCCCAGTACTTC
CASSPPGGGDGAQYF
>TRBJ2-1|TRBV7-2|-|TRBD2
TGTGCCAGCAGCTTAATGGGACTAGCGGGGGCGCCTAATGAGCAGTTCTTC
CASSLMGLAGAPNEQFF
>TRBJ1-6|TRBV28|-|-
TGTGCCAGCAGAGCGAGAGGTAGTTCACCCCTCCACTTT
CASRARGSSPLHF
>TRBJ2-7|TRBV30|-|TRBD2
TGTGCCTGGAGTGGGCGGGGGGCCTCCTACGAGCAGTACTTC
CAWSGRGASYEQYF
>TRBJ2-5|TRBV2|once|-
TGTGCCAGCAGGGCAGCGGAGGCAGAGACCCAGTACTTC
CASRAAEAETQYF
>TRBJ2-2|TRBV7-2|-|TRBD2
TGTGCCAGCAGCTTAGCTTCCTTTGGACTAGTTTCCGGGGAGCTGTTTTTT
CASSLASFGLVSGELFF
>TRBJ1-5|TRBV2|-|-
TGTGCCAGCAGTGCGCAAGAGAGAGGCAATCAGCCCCAGCATTTT
CASSAQERGNQPQHF
>TRBJ1-5|TRBV28|-|TRBD1
TGTGCCAGCAGCCGCAGGGGGCTTGGAAATCAGCCCCAGCATTTT
CASSRRGLGNQPQHF
>TRBJ2-7|TRBV5-5|-|-
TGTGCCAGCAGCTCCAGGGTCAGGGCGTCCTACGAGCAGTACTTC
CASSSRVRASYEQYF
>TRBJ1-4|TRBV4-3|-|-
TGCGCCAGCAGCCAAGATATCGGGGTACAGGGAGAAAAACTGTTTTTT
CASSQDIGVQGEKLFF
>TRBJ2-3|TRBV7-2|-|-
TGTGCCAGCAGCCTGACTAGTTGGGGCACAGATACGCAGTATTTT
CASSLTSWGTDTQYF